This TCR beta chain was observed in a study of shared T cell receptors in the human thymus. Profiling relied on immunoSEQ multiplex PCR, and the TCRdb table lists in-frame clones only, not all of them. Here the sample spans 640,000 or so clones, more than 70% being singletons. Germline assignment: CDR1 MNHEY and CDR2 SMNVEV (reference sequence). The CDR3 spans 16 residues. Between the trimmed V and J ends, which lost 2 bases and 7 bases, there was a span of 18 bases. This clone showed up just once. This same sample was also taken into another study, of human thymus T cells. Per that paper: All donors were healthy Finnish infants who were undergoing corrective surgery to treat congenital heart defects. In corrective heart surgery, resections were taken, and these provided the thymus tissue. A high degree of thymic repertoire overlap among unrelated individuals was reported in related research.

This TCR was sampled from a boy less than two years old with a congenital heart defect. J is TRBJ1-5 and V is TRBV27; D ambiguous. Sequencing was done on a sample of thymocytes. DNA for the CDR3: TGTGCCAGCAGTTTAAGGTTTAAGGAGCAGACCCAGCCCCAGCATTTT. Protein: CASSLRFKEQTQPQHF.